What follows are 23 T cell receptor beta chains derived from one specimen sequenced in a study of cytomegalovirus exposure and HLA in healthy donors. The PCR employed 60 Vbeta primers together with 13 Jbeta primers. Generated by immunoSEQ multiplex PCR, the TCRdb table keeps only in-frame clones and is missing some. The profile covers approximately 110,000 clones, with around 79% appearing a single time and around 3.1% taken by the ten largest. Sequences were obtained from PBMCs. These receptors were collected from a middle-aged woman in good health and CMV-seronegative.

This chain joins TRBV29-1 and TRBJ2-3; the D gene is possibly TRBD1 (6 bases). The V end lost 4 bases, the J end lost 2 bases, and 13 bases lay between the germline ends. This CDR3 region has 14 residues. Per germline, CDR1 SQVTM and CDR2 ANQGSEA. The CDR3 DNA is TGCAGCGTTGCTGGGGGCAGGCTCACAGATACGCAGTATTTT. Translating it yields CSVAGGRLTDTQYF.

The chain combines TRBV15 with TRBJ2-7; TRBD2 might be the D (6 bases). The CDR3 contains 15 residues. V was trimmed by 0 bases and J by 3 bases, leaving 12 bases between them. From germline, CDR1 is LNHNV and CDR2 YYDKDF (reference sequence). The CDR3 region is CATSRDPGGGYEQYF. CDR3 sequence (DNA): TGTGCCACCAGCAGAGATCCCGGGGGAGGCTACGAGCAGTACTTC.

The chain recombines TRBV30 with TRBJ1-1, with 7 bases aligning to TRBD1. In germline, CDR1 is GTSNPN, CDR2 SVGIG (reference sequence). CDR3 length: 12 residues. V lost 3 bases, J lost 6 bases, and 4 bases stayed unmatched. The CDR3 DNA follows: TGTGCCTGGAGCTACGGGACAGCTGAAGCTTTCTTT. Its translation: CAWSYGTAEAFF.

This chain uses TRBV27 with TRBJ1-4; no definite D call. The CDR3 extends over 14 amino acids. V was trimmed by 3 bases and J by 4 bases, leaving 9 bases between them. CDR1 is MNHEY, CDR2 SMNVEV, per germline (reference sequence). The CDR3 spells CASSFRRVNEKLFF. CDR3 bases: TGTGCCAGCAGTTTCCGTCGCGTTAATGAAAAACTGTTTTTT.

This chain links TRBV5-1 with TRBJ2-1; TRBD2 matches 14 bases. With V trimmed by 3 bases and J by 7 bases, 6 bases remained unmatched. This CDR3 has 16 residues. Germline CDR1 SGHRS, CDR2 YFSETQ. The CDR3 sequence is CASSSTGTSGGNEQFF. CDR3 nucleotides: TGCGCCAGCAGCTCAACCGGGACTAGCGGGGGAAATGAGCAGTTCTTC.

J is TRBJ1-2 and V is TRBV5-4; D ambiguous. The CDR3 is 14 residues long. Germline V gene sequence: CDR1 SGHNT, CDR2 YYREEE (reference sequence). Trimming took 0 bases from V and 1 from J, leaving 7 bases between them. The CDR3 sequence: CASSLVPNNYGYTF. The DNA of the CDR3 is TGTGCCAGCAGCTTGGTCCCTAATAACTATGGCTACACCTTC.

The chain recombines TRBV7-8 with TRBJ2-2; possible D gene TRBD1, 5 bases. This CDR3 is built from 15 residues. Germline V lookup: CDR1 SGHVS, CDR2 FQNEAQ. Trimming pared 2 bases from V and 5 bases from J, leaving 12 bases between. The CDR3 region is CASSLPQGGTGELFF. The CDR3 DNA sequence: TGTGCCAGCAGCTTACCCCAGGGTGGGACCGGGGAGCTGTTTTTT.

The V gene is TRBV18, the J gene TRBJ2-6, with 7 bases that match TRBD2. Per germline, CDR1 KGHSH and CDR2 LQKENI. The CDR3 is 17 amino acids. Trimming took 5 bases from V and 0 from J; bases not matched to a gene: 7. The CDR3 here is CASSEGLSGSGANVLTF. CDR3 bases: TGTGCCAGCTCAGAGGGACTATCAGGCTCTGGGGCCAACGTCCTGACTTTC.

CDR3 sequence: CATSRDLREWEQFF. The CDR3 DNA follows: TGTGCCACCAGCAGAGATCTGCGGGAGTGGGAGCAGTTCTTC. This rearrangement joins TRBV15 to TRBJ2-1; 7 positions match TRBD2. The V segment lost 0 bases and the J segment 10 bases; nucleotides outside the gene matches: 6. Germline CDR1 reads LNHNV; CDR2 reads YYDKDF (reference sequence). CDR3 length: 14 residues.

This chain joins TRBV30 and TRBJ1-5; 8 bases align to TRBD1. CDR1 and CDR2 from the germline V gene are GTSNPN and SVGIG (reference sequence). J was trimmed by 3 bases and V by 5 bases; bases with no gene match: 9. This CDR3 contains 15 residues. The CDR3 DNA sequence: TGTGCCTGGGGTCGGACAGGGCCTATCAATCAGCCCCAGCATTTT. Translation: CAWGRTGPINQPQHF. The entire variable domain, with the rest obtained from reference TRBV30 and TRBJ1-5, is as follows: SQTIHQWPATLVQPVGSPLSLECTVEGTSNPNLYWYRQAAGRGLQLLFYSVGIGQISSEVPQNLSASRPQDRQFILSSKKLLLSDSGFYLCAWGRTGPINQPQHFGDGTRLSIL.

The table lists this clone with a few counts. One junction end does not reproduce the germline sequence, and a read error may be involved. The chain employs TRBV7-9 and TRBJ1-1; D is unclear. This CDR3 has 12 amino acids. From germline, CDR1 is SEHNR and CDR2 FQNEAQ (reference sequence). The CDR3 is CSSSSVNTEAFF. The CDR3 DNA is TGTTCCAGCAGCTCCGTTAACACTGAAGCTTTCTTT.

For the CDR3, the DNA is TGTGCCAGCACCGCTGGGGGCGCTTTTCAGCCCCAGCATTTT. Its translation is CASTAGGAFQPQHF. The V call is TRBV28, the J call TRBJ1-5, with D possibly matching TRBD1 (6 bases). Germline values: CDR1 MDHEN, CDR2 SYDVKM. V was pared by 7 bases and J by 6 bases, with 16 bases between. This CDR3 has 14 amino acids.

The chain combines TRBV5-1 with TRBJ1-4, with D possibly matching TRBD1 (6 bases). Germline assignment: CDR1 SGHRS and CDR2 YFSETQ. Trimming stripped 3 bases from V and 4 bases from J, with 16 bases between. This CDR3 spans 16 amino acids. The CDR3 coding sequence is TGCGCCAGCAGCTCGACAGGAGTCAGCGGTAATGAAAAACTGTTTTTT. It yields the protein CASSSTGVSGNEKLFF.

The chain joins TRBV7-9 to TRBJ2-7, with 10 bases that match TRBD1. Trimming at V came to 1 base and at J to 2 bases, leaving 11 bases not matched to a gene. This CDR3 has 18 residues. Per germline, CDR1 SEHNR and CDR2 FQNEAQ (reference sequence). The CDR3, as DNA: TGTGCCAGCAGCTTAGGCCGGGGGGACAGGGGACAAACCTACGAGCAGTACTTC. Translating it yields CASSLGRGDRGQTYEQYF.

Of note for this clone: One end of the junction varies from germline; a read error may be responsible. The identical CDR3 is also encoded by other nucleotide sequences in the sample. DNA for the CDR3: TGTGCCAGCAGCCCTGACGGGATCTTAAGTGGCTACACTTTC. Protein product: CASSPDGILSGYTF. The V and J genes are TRBV28 and TRBJ1-2; D is unresolved. CDR3 size: 14 residues. The germline CDR1 and CDR2 sequences are MDHEN and SYDVKM.

The genes are TRBV7-6 and TRBJ2-5; tentative D call: TRBD2 (5 bases). The CDR3 runs 15 residues. Trimming stripped 9 bases from V and 5 bases from J, with 22 bases between. Germline values: CDR1 SGHVS, CDR2 FNYEAQ. The CDR3 here is CASSTRPLEGETQYF. As DNA, the CDR3 is TGTGCCAGTAGCACTAGGCCCCTAGAGGGTGAGACCCAGTACTTC.

This clone was counted only a few times. V is TRBV5-6 and J is TRBJ2-7; perhaps TRBD2 as D (6 bases). Germline loops: CDR1 SGHDT, CDR2 YYEEEE. The CDR3 consists of 14 residues. V lost 3 bases to trimming and J lost 4 bases, with 14 bases between them. The CDR3 spells CASSWGLGVYEQYF. The DNA for the CDR3 is TGTGCCAGCAGCTGGGGACTGGGTGTGTACGAGCAGTACTTC. Full variable domain (missing parts from reference TRBV5-6 and TRBJ2-7): DAGVTQSPTHLIKTRGQQVTLRCSPKSGHDTVSWYQQALGQGPQFIFQYYEEEERQRGNFPDRFSGHQFPNYSSELNVNALLLGDSALYLCASSWGLGVYEQYFGPGTRLTVT.

This clone has only one observation. The chain is built from TRBV11-3 and TRBJ2-2; 7 bases line up with TRBD2. Germline V gives CDR1 SGHNT, CDR2 YENEEA. The CDR3 is 16 amino acids. V shed 5 bases, J shed 2 bases, and the junction held 8 bases outside the gene matches. CDR3 protein: CASSPESGGNTGELFF. The CDR3 DNA is TGTGCCAGCAGCCCAGAGTCGGGGGGAAACACCGGGGAGCTGTTTTTT.

V is TRBV5-1 and J is TRBJ1-1, with D possibly being TRBD1 (5 bases). Trimming took 4 bases from V and 1 from J, leaving 8 bases between them. CDR3 length: 13 residues. Germline loops: CDR1 SGHRS, CDR2 YFSETQ. The CDR3 DNA sequence: TGCGCCAGCAGCCTAGGGGAGAACACTGAAGCTTTCTTT. Protein: CASSLGENTEAFF. Full variable domain (remainder filled in from reference TRBV5-1 and TRBJ1-1): KAGVTQTPRYLIKTRGQQVTLSCSPISGHRSVSWYQQTPGQGLQFLFEYFSETQRNKGNFPGRFSGRQFSNSRSEMNVSTLELGDSALYLCASSLGENTEAFFGQGTRLTVV.

The chain links TRBV5-1 to TRBJ2-3, with D possibly matching TRBD2 (7 bases). This CDR3 region has 15 residues. Germline V gene data show CDR1 as SGHRS and CDR2 as YFSETQ. With 5 bases removed from V and 1 base from J, the gap between germline ends came to 14 bases. The CDR3 region has the DNA TGCGCCAGCAGTCGGGGGGCTGGTGGCACAGATACGCAGTATTTT. Translation gives CASSRGAGGTDTQYF.

The chain couples TRBV10-3 to TRBJ2-2; D remains unclear. Germline V gives CDR1 ENHRY, CDR2 SYGVKD. V shed 5 bases and J shed 5 bases, with 12 bases lying between them. The CDR3 loop spans 14 amino acids. In DNA form, the CDR3 reads TGTGCCATCAGTCTTAACCCCGGTACCGGGGAGCTGTTTTTT. Residues: CAISLNPGTGELFF.

The chain joins TRBV5-1 to TRBJ2-5; 13 bases are a match to TRBD2. The CDR3 runs 17 residues. CDR1 SGHRS and CDR2 YFSETQ come from the germline V gene. The J segment lost 0 bases and the V segment lost 4 bases, leaving 6 bases of the junction unmatched. As DNA, the CDR3 is TGCGCCAGCAGCGGAGGACTAGCGGGAGTGGACCAAGAGACCCAGTACTTC. It codes for CASSGGLAGVDQETQYF.

This clone was recorded once. The J gene is TRBJ2-7, the V gene TRBV6-6, with D possibly TRBD1 on 6 matching bases. Germline V gene data show CDR1 as MNHNY and CDR2 as SVGAGI (reference sequence). The CDR3 runs to 15 residues. Trimming removed 9 bases at V and 2 bases at J, with 20 bases between. The CDR3 is CASTLDSLGTYEQYF. DNA of the CDR3: TGTGCCAGTACACTGGACAGTCTCGGAACCTACGAGCAGTACTTC.